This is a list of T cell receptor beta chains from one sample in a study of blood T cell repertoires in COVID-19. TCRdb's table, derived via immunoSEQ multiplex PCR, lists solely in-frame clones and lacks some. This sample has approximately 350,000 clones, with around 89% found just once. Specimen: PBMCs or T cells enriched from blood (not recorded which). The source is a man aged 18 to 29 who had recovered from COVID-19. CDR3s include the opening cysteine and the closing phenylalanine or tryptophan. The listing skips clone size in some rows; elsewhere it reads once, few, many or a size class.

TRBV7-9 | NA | CASSHLQEFYGYTF
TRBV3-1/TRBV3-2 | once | CASSQVGQGSREQYF
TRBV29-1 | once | CSVGQGLGQPQHF
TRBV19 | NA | CASSLRGVEQYF
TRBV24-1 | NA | CATSGSGTSYNEQFF
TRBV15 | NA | CATSREGWDSYGYTF
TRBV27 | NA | CASSSFRGYGYTF
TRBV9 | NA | CASSVVGTSGNEQFF
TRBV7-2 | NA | CASSLGSGGGYYGYTF
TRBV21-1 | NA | CASSLPSAGGPSNTGELFF
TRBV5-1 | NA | CASSLIQRASYNEQFF
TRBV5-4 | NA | CASSLKSGRETQYF
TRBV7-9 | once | CASSLQGTNYGYTF
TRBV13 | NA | CASRQGQISGNTIYF
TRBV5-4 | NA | CASSLGSGTGNTIYF
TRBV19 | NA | CASSMTAGGSTEAFF
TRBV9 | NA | CASSPRAGTATGEQYF
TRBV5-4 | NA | CASSNRRDWTYNEQFF
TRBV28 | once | CASSWTGAWGYTF
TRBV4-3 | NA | CASSQGGARANEKLFF
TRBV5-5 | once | CASSTGTGGESNQPQHF
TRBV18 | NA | CASSDQTGLTNTEAFF
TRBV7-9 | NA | CASSTRDRDQPQHF
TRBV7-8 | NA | CASSHNTGQLFF
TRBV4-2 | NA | CASSQEASGASNEQFF
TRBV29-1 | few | CSVERDRVYGYTF
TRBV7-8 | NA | CASSPSPNQPQHF